The 6 T cell receptor beta chains below were found in one sample sequenced in a study of cytomegalovirus exposure and HLA in healthy donors. Produced via immunoSEQ multiplex PCR; TCRdb's table is partial and in-frame only. Of around 94,000 clones listed, about 95% are singletons. The sequencing sample was made of PBMCs. The receptors were sampled from a woman younger than 30 in good health and CMV-seronegative.

The V gene is TRBV6-5, the J gene TRBJ1-3; 10 bases line up with TRBD1. Germline assignment: CDR1 MNHEY and CDR2 SVGAGI. The CDR3 runs 15 residues. Trimming at V came to 5 bases and at J to 0 bases, leaving 1 base not matched to a gene. CDR3 region: CASSRDRGSGNTIYF. DNA for the CDR3: TGTGCCAGCAGTCGGGACAGGGGCTCTGGAAACACCATATATTTT.

V and J are TRBV5-1 and TRBJ1-5, with 12 bases fitting TRBD1. Trimming took 4 bases from V and 9 from J; bases not matched to a gene: 20. CDR3 length equals 19 residues. Per germline, CDR1 SGHRS and CDR2 YFSETQ. The CDR3 spells CASSPPRGTGGAQVRPQHF. The CDR3 nucleotides are TGCGCCAGCAGCCCCCCGCGAGGGACAGGGGGCGCGCAGGTCAGGCCCCAGCATTTT.

The chain joins TRBV2 to TRBJ2-1; maybe TRBD1 (5 bases). Germline V gives CDR1 SNHLY, CDR2 FYNNEI. The V end lost 3 bases, the J end lost 0 bases, and 9 bases lay between the germline ends. This CDR3 is 15 amino acids long. The CDR3 DNA follows: TGTGCCAGCAGTGAGCAGGGTTTCTCCTACAATGAGCAGTTCTTC. Protein product: CASSEQGFSYNEQFF.

This clone was picked up one time. V gene TRBV30 combines with J gene TRBJ2-1; 11 bases align to TRBD2. This CDR3 has 16 residues. CDR1 and CDR2 (germline): GTSNPN, SVGIG (reference sequence). Trimming cost V 4 bases and J 8 bases; bases outside gene matches: 13. Written as DNA, the CDR3 is TGTGCCTGGAAGGTGGGCCCCGGGACTAGCGGCTATGAGCAGTTCTTC. Translation: CAWKVGPGTSGYEQFF.

The J gene is TRBJ2-1, the V gene TRBV29-1; 7 positions agree with TRBD2. Germline V gene data show CDR1 as SQVTM and CDR2 as ANQGSEA. This CDR3 has 13 residues. The trim removed 4 bases at V and 3 bases at J, leaving 3 bases unmatched. The CDR3 spells CSVGGLSYNEQFF. The CDR3 nucleotides read TGCAGCGTTGGGGGACTAAGCTACAATGAGCAGTTCTTC.

This clone was observed once. The rearrangement links TRBV10-3 to TRBJ2-3; 9 nucleotides align to TRBD1. The CDR3 is 12 amino acids. J lost 4 bases, V lost 10 bases, and 3 bases had no gene match. CDR1 is ENHRY, CDR2 SYGVKD, per germline. The CDR3 nucleotides read TGTGCCACGGGACAGGGCCCAGATACGCAGTATTTT. It is translated as CATGQGPDTQYF.